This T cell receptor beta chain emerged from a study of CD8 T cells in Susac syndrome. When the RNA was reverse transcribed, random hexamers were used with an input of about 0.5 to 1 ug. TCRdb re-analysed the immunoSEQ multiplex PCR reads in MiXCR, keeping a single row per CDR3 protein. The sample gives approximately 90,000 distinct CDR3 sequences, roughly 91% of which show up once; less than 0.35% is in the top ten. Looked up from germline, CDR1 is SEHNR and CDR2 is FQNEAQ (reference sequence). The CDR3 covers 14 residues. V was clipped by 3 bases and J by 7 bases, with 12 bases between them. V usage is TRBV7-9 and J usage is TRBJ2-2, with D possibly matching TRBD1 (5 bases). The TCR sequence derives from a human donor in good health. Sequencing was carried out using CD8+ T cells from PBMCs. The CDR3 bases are TGTGCCAGCAGCTTGGTGCAGGGAATCGGGGAGCTGTTTTTT. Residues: CASSLVQGIGELFF.